These T cell receptor beta chains were read from a single sample in a study of T cells in Graves' hyperthyroidism and ophthalmopathy. Each CDR3 protein gets one entry after TCRdb re-called the multiplex PCR reads with MiXCR. In the table there are about 380,000 distinct CDR3 sequences, 11% to 15% of which are singletons. Source material: blood. These receptor sequences come from a woman aged 55-75 years with Graves' hyperthyroidism. Both conserved end residues are part of each CDR3. The D gene is left open where the match is weak. Some rows mark clone size as missing; the rest say once, few, many or name a class of expanded clone.

>TRBJ2-4|TRBV19|.|.
TGTGCCAGTAGTAATCGCGGGGGCATCGGGAACATTCAGTACTTC
CASSNRGGIGNIQYF
>TRBJ2-2|TRBV6-6|TRBD2|.
TGTGCCAGCAGTTCTCGAGGACTAGCGGGATATACGACCGGGGAGCTGTTTTTT
CASSSRGLAGYTTGELFF
>TRBJ2-1|TRBV20-1|TRBD1|.
TGCAGTGCTGCCCTCGCGGGACAGGGGCCGCTAGAGCAGTTCTTC
CSAALAGQGPLEQFF
>TRBJ2-3|TRBV20-1|TRBD2|.
TGCAGTGCTAGTCGCCTAGCGGGAGGCCGCACAGATACGCAGTATTTT
CSASRLAGGRTDTQYF
>TRBJ2-7|TRBV7-6|.|many
TGTGCCAGCAGCTCCAGTCCCGGGACAAGCGAGCAGTACTTC
CASSSSPGTSEQYF
>TRBJ1-5|TRBV7-6|.|few
TGTGCCAGCAGCGCCCACCCCCGGGACACCCTTAGCAATCAGCCCCAGCATTTT
CASSAHPRDTLSNQPQHF
>TRBJ2-7|TRBV30|.|.
TGTGCCTTGAGGGCCTGGGAGCAGTACTTC
CALRAWEQYF
>TRBJ1-5|TRBV20-1|.|.
TGCAGTGCTGACGGACCCTATGATCAGCCCCAGCATTTT
CSADGPYDQPQHF
>TRBJ2-3|TRBV7-7|.|many
TGTGCTAGCAGCCAAGGTTCGGGAGCCGAAGATACGCAGTATTTT
CASSQGSGAEDTQYF
>TRBJ1-4|TRBV5-6|TRBD1|many
TGTGCCAGCAGCCCCTCGACAGGGGCTAATGAAAAACTGTTTTTT
CASSPSTGANEKLFF
>TRBJ2-7|TRBV4-1|TRBD1|many
TGCGCCAGCAGCCGCTTAGACAGGGGGTCCGGCGAGCAGTACTTC
CASSRLDRGSGEQYF
>TRBJ1-1|TRBV12-3/TRBV12-4|TRBD1|many
TGTGCCAGCAGTTCCCCGCACAGGGGGAAGAGGGCTGAAGCTTTCTTT
CASSSPHRGKRAEAFF
>TRBJ2-2|TRBV7-9|TRBD1|few
TGTGCCAGCAGCCTGGGACAGGGGTTCGTTGCGAACACCGGGGAGCTGTTTTTT
CASSLGQGFVANTGELFF
>TRBJ2-2|TRBV9|TRBD2|once
TGTGCCAGCAGCACTAGCGTGGCCGGGGAGCTGTTTTTT
CASSTSVAGELFF
>TRBJ1-1|TRBV3-1|.|many
TGTGCCAGCAGCCCCGGGGGGCCCACTGAAGCTTTCTTT
CASSPGGPTEAFF
>TRBJ2-7|TRBV6-1|.|many
TGTGCCAGCAGAGCCGTGGGGAGCGGTGTAAAGGGGTTTTACGAGCAGTACTTC
CASRAVGSGVKGFYEQYF
>TRBJ2-7|TRBV28|TRBD1|many
TGTGCCAGCAGCCGGACAGGGAGCTCCTACGAGCAGTACTTC
CASSRTGSSYEQYF
>TRBJ2-5|TRBV29-1|.|many
TGCAGCGTTGAGAGGACACCCCGGGAGACCCAGTACTTC
CSVERTPRETQYF
>TRBJ2-3|TRBV10-3|TRBD2|many
TGTGCCATCAGTCGACTAGCAGTATCTGATACGCAGTATTTT
CAISRLAVSDTQYF
>TRBJ1-2|TRBV6-1|.|many
TGTGCCAGCAGCCCGACAGGATATGGCTACACCTTC
CASSPTGYGYTF
>TRBJ1-2|TRBV12-3/TRBV12-4|.|many
TGTGCCAGCAGTATGGACACCCTTAACTATGGCTACACCTTC
CASSMDTLNYGYTF
>TRBJ2-1|TRBV5-5|TRBD2|.
TGTGCCAGCAGCAGGACTAGTTTATCCTACAATGAGCAGTTCTTC
CASSRTSLSYNEQFF
>TRBJ2-3|TRBV18|.|.
TGTGCCGGCTCACCACCGTCCACAGATACGCAGTATTTT
CAGSPPSTDTQYF
>TRBJ2-5|TRBV28|TRBD2|many
TGTGCCAGCAGTCGTCCGGGGGGGACCCAGTACTTC
CASSRPGGTQYF
>TRBJ1-3|TRBV9|.|.
TGTGCCAGCAGCGCCGACCCCGTCAAAGGAAACACCATATATTTT
CASSADPVKGNTIYF
>TRBJ2-2|TRBV28|.|.
TGTGCCAGCAGTTCGGCAGGGGGGTCGATGACCGGGGAGCTGTTTTTT
CASSSAGGSMTGELFF
>TRBJ2-5|TRBV29-1|.|many
TGCAGCGTTGTGTCAGCACAAGAGACCCAGTACTTC
CSVVSAQETQYF
>TRBJ2-7|TRBV5-8|TRBD1|many
TGTGCCAGCAGCCGGACAGGGGGCAGGGCCTACGAGCAGTACTTC
CASSRTGGRAYEQYF
>TRBJ2-5|TRBV11-2|.|many
TGTGCCAGCAGCTTAAGCCTGCAGGCTAAGACCCAGTACTTC
CASSLSLQAKTQYF
>TRBJ2-7|TRBV27|TRBD2|many
TGTGCCAGCAATCAAACTAGCGGGATCTTCTCCTACGAGCAGTACTTC
CASNQTSGIFSYEQYF
>TRBJ1-1|TRBV6-1|TRBD1|many
TGTGCCAGCAGTGTGGGACAGGAGAACACTGAAGCTTTCTTT
CASSVGQENTEAFF
>TRBJ2-5|TRBV9|TRBD2|many
TGTGCCAGCAGCGTAGGAGGGGCTAGCGGGTTCCAAGAGACCCAGTACTTC
CASSVGGASGFQETQYF
>TRBJ2-7|TRBV19|.|.
TGTGCCACCACTAAAGGGGCTCTAGGCGAGCAGTACTTC
CATTKGALGEQYF
>TRBJ2-1|TRBV10-3|.|many
TGTGCCATCAGTGGGCTACCGAACAATGAGCAGTTCTTC
CAISGLPNNEQFF
>TRBJ2-2|TRBV6-6|TRBD2|many
TGTGCCAGCAGTTACGGTCTAGCGGTAAACACCGGGGAGCTGTTTTTT
CASSYGLAVNTGELFF
>TRBJ2-7|TRBV5-1|.|many
TGCGCCAGCAGCTTGGACGGAGACTCCTACGAGCAGTACTTC
CASSLDGDSYEQYF
>TRBJ2-5|TRBV9|TRBD2|few
TGTGCCAGCAGCGCAAGCGGGAATGGGGAGACCCAGTACTTC
CASSASGNGETQYF
>TRBJ2-1|TRBV5-1|TRBD1|many
TGCGCCAGCAGCTTGAGGACAGGGGCTTCCTACAATGAGCAGTTCTTC
CASSLRTGASYNEQFF
>TRBJ2-3|TRBV20-1|.|many
TGCAGTGCTAGAGATCGCGTACTATACACAGATACGCAGTATTTT
CSARDRVLYTDTQYF
>TRBJ1-3|TRBV6-1|TRBD1|.
TGTGCCAGCAGGGCACAGGGGGCGCCCCGAGGAAACACCATATATTTT
CASRAQGAPRGNTIYF
>TRBJ2-3|TRBV3-1|.|few
TGTGCCAGCAGCCTCGGAGCCCCAGGTAGCACAGATACGCAGTATTTT
CASSLGAPGSTDTQYF
>TRBJ2-2|TRBV15|.|many
TGTGCCACCAGCAGAGAGGACACCGGGGAGCTGTTTTTT
CATSREDTGELFF
>TRBJ1-5|TRBV27|.|.
TGTGCCAGCAGTTTTTTGGGTAGCAATCAGCCCCAGCATTTT
CASSFLGSNQPQHF
>TRBJ2-7|TRBV19|.|.
TGTGCCAGTAGTATCGGGGGGCGGGCCTTCTCCTACGAGCAGTACTTC
CASSIGGRAFSYEQYF
>TRBJ1-1|TRBV5-1|.|many
TGCGCCAGCAGCTCCGGGGGCGCGGCCACTGAAGCTTTCTTT
CASSSGGAATEAFF
>TRBJ1-1|TRBV27|.|many
TGTGCCAGCAGTAAACGCGGGGGCACTGAAGCTTTCTTT
CASSKRGGTEAFF
>TRBJ1-2|TRBV3-1|.|many
TGTGCCAGCAGCCCGGACAGTTACTATGGCTACACCTTC
CASSPDSYYGYTF
>TRBJ2-3|TRBV5-1|.|few
TGCGCCAGCAGTCAGGGATTACTTGGGGCAGATACGCAGTATTTT
CASSQGLLGADTQYF
>TRBJ2-5|TRBV3-1|TRBD2|many
TGTGCCAGCAGCCAGAGGACTAGCGGGATTGAGACCCAGTACTTC
CASSQRTSGIETQYF
>TRBJ2-7|TRBV28|.|.
TGTGCCAGCAGTCAGGGCGCTACCTACAAGCAGTACTTC
CASSQGATYKQYF
>TRBJ2-4|TRBV18|.|many
TGTGCCAGCTCACCAACGGGAGTAGCCAAAAACATTCAGTACTTC
CASSPTGVAKNIQYF
>TRBJ2-1|TRBV9|.|.
TGTGCCAGCAGCTTCGCGGGACGCCGACAGTTCTTC
CASSFAGRRQFF
>TRBJ2-5|TRBV6-1|TRBD1|many
TGTGCCAGCAGTCGGGACAGGGCCCAAGAGACCCAGTACTTC
CASSRDRAQETQYF